These 2 T cell receptor beta chains share one sample of origin, sequenced in a study of shared clonotypes between healthy human individuals. Sequencing used immunoSEQ multiplex PCR; TCRdb keeps in-frame clones, though not all of them. The table includes approximately 2.3 million clones, 85% to 95% detected once. The sample taken for sequencing was naive CD4+ T cells from PBMCs. As to subset: CD45RA+ positively selected. All receptors derive from a man aged 18 to 30 in good health. Some clones in this sample may be carry-over from other donors' samples.

This clone was recorded only once. V and J are TRBV18 and TRBJ2-1; D not certain. Germline V gene data show CDR1 as KGHSH and CDR2 as LQKENI. The CDR3 runs to 16 residues. The V gene lost 4 bases and the J gene lost 5 bases, with 18 bases spanning the gap. The DNA of the CDR3 is TGTGCCAGCTCACGTAAAACTCCGACAACCCACAATGAGCAGTTCTTC. This gives the protein CASSRKTPTTHNEQFF.

The rearrangement joins TRBV6-1 to TRBJ2-3; possible D gene TRBD2, 5 bases. Germline V gives CDR1 MNHNS, CDR2 SASEGT. This CDR3 has 15 residues. Trimming shortened V by 5 bases and J by 4 bases, and 16 bases separated the two germline ends. The CDR3 DNA is TGTGCCAGCAGTTTTGAAGTCGGGGTCCCAGATACGCAGTATTTT. Protein: CASSFEVGVPDTQYF.